This entry describes one TCR beta chain. This clone's antigen is unknown. Per-base qualities were not stored, and no clone one base away is much larger. Libraries were prepared through 5' RACE. Sequencing relied on an Illumina HiSeq 2500. A second PCR of about 6 to 11 cycles was run with a J-beta primer mix and a sample-barcoded 5' primer. A unique molecular identifier was introduced onto each TCR beta cDNA molecule by a template-switch 5' adaptor carrying 12 random nucleotides. Each sample yielded at least 2.5 million CDR3-containing paired-end reads. First-strand cDNA was synthesized from all RNA with the Mint cDNA synthesis kit, primed by a TRBC-specific oligonucleotide. Following uracil-DNA glycosylase treatment, all cDNA underwent a first 18-cycle PCR with the universal primers M1SS and BC2_uni_R. In the authors' own workflow: Normalization of each sample was performed by random selection of 1 million high-quality reads, each carrying a distinct molecular identifier. Reads sharing molecular identifiers were discarded rather than binned into consensus sequences. MiTCR, set to a Q25 quality threshold and the strictest error-elimination algorithm, was used for CDR3 identification, clonotype clustering and error correction. Lower-bound total TCR beta diversity was estimated with a nonparametric unseen species model using Euler transformation. TCRdb itself trimmed the public reads at Q25 with fastp, ran MiXCR and retained productive beta chains. Entries are consolidated by CDR3 protein sequence, retaining the most common genes and DNA. The V and J calls were determined by TCRdb, not by the authors. The sample table lists around 780,000 distinct CDR3 sequences, 20% to 30% of them with a count of one. About 2.9% of the sample goes to the ten largest clones.

This record belongs to a study of blood T cells in healthy people across ages (dated by TCRdb to about 2015). About the investigation overall: In model experiments, template switching captured about one uniquely barcoded TCR beta cDNA molecule for every two T cells. Age-related changes in TCR beta repertoire diversity were measured in the study by deep sequencing normalized with unique cDNA molecular identifiers. The donors were split into four age groups: young (average 16 years), middle-aged (roughly 42), aged (over 55) and long-lived (more than 80). The study analyzed two additional independent replicas of 1 million unique cDNA reads from the same blood draw for two donors, one aged 18 to 29 and one aged 80 or older.

What the authors observed across the whole study: Since profiling was done on bulk unsorted PBMCs, naive and antigen-experienced compartments could not be conclusively compared. There was a strong correlation between observed TCR beta diversity and the percentage of naive T cells measured by flow cytometry. Estimates of total diversity from one million sequenced T cells were regarded as lower bounds and underestimates. Compared with the aged group, the long-lived group had more naive CD4+ T cells, fewer expanded clones and increased TCR diversity, a pattern suggesting age selection. The CMV infection status of donors was not known, potentially confounding age-related changes in expanded clonotypes. Observed TCR beta diversity per million T cells fell roughly linearly with age, and a significant reduction was already apparent by age approximately 40.

The donors were roughly 39 Caucasian individuals from Russia, aged roughly 6 to 100 years, who were systemically healthy. About 10 milliliters of peripheral blood were collected from each donor into EDTA-treated Vacutainer tubes. Ficoll-Paque density-gradient centrifugation was used to isolate PBMCs, with at least 6 million per sample. Total RNA, at least 6 micrograms per sample, was extracted from PBMCs with Trizol reagent. For every donor, an aliquot of PBMCs went through flow cytometry to measure the percentages of naive CD45RAhigh/CD27high T cells. A further study also used this sample, focusing on T cells of mothers and their children. The second study reports: Donors were nine systemically healthy Caucasian individuals: three mothers and their six children. cDNA synthesis used all of the extracted RNA, with around 1.5 ug of RNA in each 15 ul reaction. In the second PCR, the M1S primer introduced both the sample barcodes and 2-4 random nucleotides. Each mother yielded over 8 million TCR beta CDR3 reads and each child some 3 million reads. TCR recombination output is similarly shaped by thymic selection in related and unrelated pairs, with a minor effect exerted by inherited differences. Normalized repertoire overlap was always found to be slightly, but never significantly, higher in related mother-child pairs than in unrelated mother-child pairs. No persistent microchimeric T cell clones were found, with a detection sensitivity of 85 to 100 clones per million clonotypes. To look for features that set related mother-child pairs apart from unrelated individuals, the researchers ran deep NGS to compare the TCR beta repertoires of mothers and children. The mean age was 40 +/- 4 years for the mothers and around 10 +/- 4 years for the children. After adapter ligation was performed with NEBNext reagents, the libraries were sequenced on an Illumina HiSeq 2000 with 100+100 nt paired-end reads. To avoid cross-contamination, the mother libraries and the child libraries were prepared a month apart and sequenced in separate runs. For each donor, somewhere between roughly 450,000 and 2,200,000 distinct TCR beta clonotypes were identified. Naive TCR beta clonotypes were estimated from low-frequency clonotypes matched to each donor's FACS-determined naive share, without sorting.

Sequences were obtained from blood. The sequence was collected from a boy between 10 and 17 years old in good health.

The CDR3 reads as follows: CSYAAGTASDTQYF. The nucleotides read TGCAGCTATGCGGCAGGGACCGCCTCAGATACGCAGTATTTT. The chain couples TRBV29-1 to TRBJ2-3; the D gene could be either TRBD1 or TRBD2, each agreeing at 5 bases. From a lookup of the germline V gene, CDR1 and CDR2 are SQVTM and ANQGSEA. The CDR3 starts with the cysteine, ends with the phenylalanine, and has 14 residues. Only the CDR3 part of the read is kept: 42 bases, read in frame from the first base. V gives up 8 bases and J gives up 4 bases, and the segment between their germline ends measures 19 bases.